The rows below give T cell receptor beta chains drawn from one sample of a study of CD8 T cells in ankylosing spondylitis. TCRdb redid the calling of the 5' RACE reads with MiXCR, one entry per CDR3 protein. The sample has about 310,000 distinct CDR3 sequences, less than 25% seen once; the top ten hold roughly 3.6%. The source material was blood, either unsorted or a sorted T cell fraction (not recorded which). All receptors come from a female donor with ankylosing spondylitis or in good health (not recorded which). CDR3s include the opening cysteine and the closing phenylalanine or tryptophan. Fields, in order: V gene, D gene, J gene, clone size, CDR3 protein, CDR3 DNA. D genes are given only for firm matches. Expanded clones are given a class, and other clones once, few, many or no size at all.

>TRBV7-9|NA|TRBJ2-3|NA
CASSLAGRVADTQYF
TGTGCCAGCAGCTTAGCCGGCAGGGTCGCAGATACGCAGTATTTT
>TRBV5-6|NA|TRBJ2-7|few
CASSSFGTPYEQYF
TGTGCCAGCAGTAGCTTTGGGACACCCTACGAGCAGTACTTC
>TRBV12-3/TRBV12-4|TRBD2|TRBJ2-5|NA
CASSFSGRGETQYF
TGTGCCAGCAGTTTCAGCGGGAGAGGAGAGACCCAGTACTTC
>TRBV10-2|TRBD1|TRBJ2-1|NA
CASSEDPGQYNEQFF
TGCGCCAGCAGTGAGGACCCGGGACAGTACAATGAGCAGTTCTTC
>TRBV7-6|NA|TRBJ1-2|NA
CASSLGGINGYTF
TGTGCCAGCAGCTTAGGAGGGATTAACGGCTACACCTTC
>TRBV6-5|NA|TRBJ2-7|NA
CASSPPSGGRPGEQYF
TGTGCCAGCAGTCCACCGTCCGGGGGAAGGCCGGGCGAGCAGTACTTC
>TRBV6-5|NA|TRBJ2-3|NA
CASSYSFKRVGTDTQYF
TGTGCCAGCAGTTACTCGTTCAAACGCGTAGGGACAGATACGCAGTATTTT
>TRBV20-1|TRBD2|TRBJ2-1|few
CSARRSGVPYNEQFF
TGCAGTGCTAGACGGAGCGGGGTTCCCTACAATGAGCAGTTCTTC
>TRBV7-6|NA|TRBJ2-7|many
CASSLEAPYEQYF
TGTGCCAGCAGCTTAGAGGCACCTTACGAGCAGTACTTC
>TRBV13|TRBD2|TRBJ2-1|few
CASSLPSGPLFF
TGTGCCAGCAGCCTACCTAGCGGACCCCTCTTCTTC
>TRBV5-1|NA|TRBJ2-3|few
CASSTWNPADTQYF
TGCGCCAGCAGCACCTGGAACCCCGCAGATACGCAGTATTTT
>TRBV20-1|TRBD1|TRBJ1-1|few
CSARLTGTGKTEAFF
TGCAGTGCTAGGCTTACCGGGACAGGGAAGACTGAAGCTTTCTTT
>TRBV6-6|NA|TRBJ2-7|NA
CASSPPRFEQYF
TGTGCCAGCAGTCCCCCCCGCTTTGAGCAGTACTTC
>TRBV5-5|NA|TRBJ2-1|NA
CASSLRPRGAYNEQFF
TGTGCCAGCAGCCTCCGGCCAAGGGGGGCGTACAATGAGCAGTTCTTC
>TRBV20-1|TRBD2|TRBJ2-1|NA
CSARVGLAINNEQFF
TGCAGTGCTAGAGTTGGACTAGCGATCAACAATGAGCAGTTCTTC
>TRBV15|TRBD2|TRBJ2-3|NA
CATRLAGLGNTQYF
TGTGCCACCAGGCTAGCGGGATTGGGAAATACGCAGTATTTT
>TRBV10-3|TRBD1|TRBJ2-1|NA
CAIRGQASRYNEQFF
TGTGCCATCAGGGGACAGGCCAGTCGTTACAATGAGCAGTTCTTC
>TRBV28|NA|TRBJ1-6|many
CASSLRVLGSPLHF
TGTGCCAGCAGTTTAAGAGTTCTGGGTTCACCCCTCCACTTT
>TRBV6-5|NA|TRBJ1-6|NA
CASKISVGRDNSPLHF
TGTGCCAGCAAGATCTCCGTGGGGAGGGATAATTCACCCCTCCACTTT
>TRBV4-1|TRBD1|TRBJ1-1|many
CASSQDLQGVGAAFF
TGCGCCAGCAGCCAAGATCTGCAGGGGGTAGGGGCAGCTTTCTTT
>TRBV7-2|TRBD2|TRBJ2-1|NA
CASSLGTSATYNEQFF
TGTGCCAGCAGCTTAGGGACTAGCGCCACCTACAATGAGCAGTTCTTC
>TRBV15|NA|TRBJ1-4|few
CATSRDGVGKLFF
TGTGCCACCAGCAGAGATGGGGTTGGAAAACTGTTTTTT
>TRBV7-2|NA|TRBJ1-4|few
CASSLHHGQTNEKLFF
TGTGCCAGCAGCTTACATCACGGACAGACGAATGAAAAACTGTTTTTT
>TRBV7-8|NA|TRBJ2-3|NA
CASSLVGRPSTDTQYF
TGTGCCAGCAGCTTAGTAGGCCGTCCGAGCACAGATACGCAGTATTTT
>TRBV20-1|NA|TRBJ1-1|few
CSAMRGTEAFF
TGCAGTGCTATGAGGGGCACTGAAGCTTTCTTT
>TRBV6-6|NA|TRBJ2-4|few
CASSYAGRGIQYF
TGTGCCAGCAGTTACGCGGGCAGGGGCATTCAGTACTTC
>TRBV3-1|TRBD1|TRBJ2-3|NA
CATSPYDRDSTDTQYF
TGTGCCACCAGCCCCTATGACAGGGATAGCACAGATACGCAGTATTTT
>TRBV6-1|TRBD1|TRBJ1-6|NA
CASSRDSGSPLHF
TGTGCCAGCAGCCGGGACAGTGGGTCACCCCTCCACTTT
>TRBV29-1|NA|TRBJ2-7|few
CSAGSVMRGEQYF
TGCAGCGCCGGTTCGGTCATGAGGGGCGAGCAGTACTTC
>TRBV15|NA|TRBJ1-2|many
CATSRESNYGYTF
TGTGCCACCAGCAGAGAGAGTAACTATGGCTACACCTTC
>TRBV12-3/TRBV12-4|NA|TRBJ2-3|NA
CASSPGRISSTDTQYF
TGTGCCAGCAGCCCCGGACGGATTTCTAGCACAGATACGCAGTATTTT
>TRBV4-3|NA|TRBJ2-1|few
CASSQERVDNEQFF
TGCGCCAGCAGCCAAGAAAGAGTCGACAATGAGCAGTTCTTC
>TRBV29-1|NA|TRBJ2-1|few
CSVVNFRGEQFF
TGCAGCGTTGTCAACTTCCGGGGTGAGCAGTTCTTC
>TRBV5-6|TRBD1|TRBJ2-7|NA
CASSLVGQPSYEQYF
TGTGCCAGCAGCTTGGTGGGACAGCCTTCCTACGAGCAGTACTTC
>TRBV7-9|NA|TRBJ2-4|NA
CASSLWTGAGKNIQYF
TGTGCCAGCAGCTTGTGGACCGGGGCGGGCAAAAACATTCAGTACTTC
>TRBV20-1|TRBD2|TRBJ2-1|few
CSAWTSGSKNNEQFF
TGCAGTGCCTGGACTAGCGGGAGTAAGAACAATGAGCAGTTCTTC
>TRBV9|NA|TRBJ2-5|NA
CASSGVLQETQYF
TGTGCCAGCAGCGGTGTTCTCCAAGAGACCCAGTACTTC
>TRBV29-1|NA|TRBJ2-1|many
CSGTNNEQFF
TGCAGCGGGACTAACAATGAGCAGTTCTTC